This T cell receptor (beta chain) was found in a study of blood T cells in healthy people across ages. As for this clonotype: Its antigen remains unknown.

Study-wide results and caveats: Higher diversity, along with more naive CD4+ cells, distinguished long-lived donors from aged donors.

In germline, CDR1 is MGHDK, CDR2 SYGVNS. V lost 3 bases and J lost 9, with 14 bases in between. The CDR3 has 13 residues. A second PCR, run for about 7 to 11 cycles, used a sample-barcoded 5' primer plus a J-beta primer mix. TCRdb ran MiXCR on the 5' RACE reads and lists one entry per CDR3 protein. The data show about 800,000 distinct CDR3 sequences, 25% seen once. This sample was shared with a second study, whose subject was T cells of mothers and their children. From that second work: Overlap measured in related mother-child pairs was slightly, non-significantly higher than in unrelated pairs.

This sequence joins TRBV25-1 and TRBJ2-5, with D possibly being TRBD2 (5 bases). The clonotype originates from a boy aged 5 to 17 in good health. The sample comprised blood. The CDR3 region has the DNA TGTGCCAGCAGTGAGGCCGGGGAGCGGTCCCAGTACTTC. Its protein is CASSEAGERSQYF.